This T cell receptor (beta chain) was documented in a study of CD4 T cells in relation to SARS-CoV-2 and coronaviruses. About the research overall: Convalescent patients were about eight males and a few females; two were Hispanic.

V shed 5 bases and J shed 6 bases, with 8 bases lying between them. Germline loops: CDR1 SEHNR, CDR2 FQNEAQ (reference sequence). The CDR3 is 11 amino acids. Sequencing used immunoSEQ multiplex PCR; TCRdb keeps in-frame clones, though not all of them. The table has tens of thousands of clones, 84% seen once; the top ten hold less than 1.5%. Fewer than 1.2 x 10^5 naive or memory CD4+ cells were cultured with CEF peptides for approximately eleven days. This clone was picked up one time. The antigen remains unidentified. This TCR was sampled from an adult with COVID-19. Sequencing used naive CD4+ T cells from PBMCs, cultured in vitro. Described subset: naive CD4+ T cells isolated by negative enrichment. This chain links TRBV7-9 with TRBJ2-7; D is ambiguous. Written as DNA, the CDR3 is TGTGCCAGCAGCCCGTCCACCGAGCAGTACTTC. It codes for CASSPSTEQYF.